This T cell receptor (beta chain) was obtained from a study of T cell responses to AZD1222 COVID-19 vaccine. Overall study context: Second doses at about 4 or about 12 weeks were pooled. Study-level findings and limits: The sample set comprised mostly white British donors with more females, and clonal diversity was possibly underestimated.

This table comes from immunoSEQ multiplex PCR, and its TCRdb copy is limited to in-frame clones, with some not included. The sample yields 130,000 to 150,000 clones, approximately 89% seen once. As to this clone: Its cognate antigen is unknown. Other nucleotide sequences from this sample produce the same CDR3.

This CDR3 has 15 residues. From germline, CDR1 is SEHNR and CDR2 FQNEAQ (reference sequence). Trimming left V 2 bases short and J 0 bases short, with 9 bases between. The genes are TRBV7-9 and TRBJ2-3, with D unclear. The receptor comes from an adult in good health. Source: peripheral blood, taken on day 0 of AZD1222 vaccination. This CDR3 reads CASSLWAGSTDTQYF. The CDR3 DNA reads TGTGCCAGCAGCTTATGGGCCGGGAGCACAGATACGCAGTATTTT.